Each of the 26 T cell receptor beta chains below was sequenced from the same sample in a study of cytomegalovirus exposure and HLA in healthy donors. Both 60 Vbeta primers and 13 Jbeta primers went into the PCR. Only in-frame clones appear in the TCRdb table, and some are missing; sequencing was by immunoSEQ multiplex PCR. The table lists around 130,000 clones, roughly 62% of them singletons. The sequencing input was PBMCs. The receptor set was obtained from a man aged 25-40 years in good health and CMV-seropositive.

The chain employs TRBV30 and TRBJ1-1, with TRBD1 matching over 8 bases. From germline, CDR1 is GTSNPN and CDR2 SVGIG (reference sequence). This CDR3 region has 13 residues. After removal of 5 bases from V and 8 bases from J, the junction contained 10 bases not matched to a gene. The CDR3 sequence is CAWELTGGSEAFF. For the CDR3, the DNA is TGTGCCTGGGAGCTTACAGGGGGTAGCGAAGCTTTCTTT.

This clone has just a few counts. The V gene is TRBV18, the J gene TRBJ2-3; 10 bases fit TRBD2. After removal of 3 bases from V and 3 bases from J, the junction contained 9 bases not matched to a gene. The germline gives CDR1 KGHSH, CDR2 LQKENI. The CDR3 extends over 17 amino acids. This CDR3 reads CASSPPGLAFGTDTQYF. The CDR3 DNA is TGTGCCAGCTCACCCCCGGGACTAGCGTTCGGTACAGATACGCAGTATTTT.

In this sample, this clone turned up a few times. This rearrangement joins TRBV27 to TRBJ2-1; D possibly corresponds to TRBD1 (9 bases). The CDR3 has 14 residues. CDR1 MNHEY and CDR2 SMNVEV come from the germline V gene (reference sequence). Trimming took 6 bases from V and 5 from J, leaving 14 bases between them. Here the CDR3 reads CASRRGDRDNEQFF. The CDR3 bases are TGTGCCAGCAGGCGGGGGGACAGGGACAATGAGCAGTTCTTC.

The gene calls are TRBV2 and TRBJ2-5; 9 positions match TRBD1. The CDR3 has 14 residues. Per germline, CDR1 SNHLY and CDR2 FYNNEI. Trimming removed 4 bases from V and 2 bases from J; junction bases left unmatched: 2. The CDR3, as DNA: TGTGCCAGCAGTGGCGGGACAGGGCAAGAGACCCAGTACTTC. Translated: CASSGGTGQETQYF.

This clone turned up a few times. The chain uses TRBV18 and TRBJ2-1; TRBD1 matches 7 bases. After removal of 3 bases from V and 6 bases from J, the junction contained 5 bases not matched to a gene. CDR3 length equals 14 residues. Germline CDR1 and CDR2: KGHSH and LQKENI. CDR3 residues: CASSPRTGINEQFF. DNA for the CDR3: TGTGCCAGCTCACCCCGGACAGGAATCAATGAGCAGTTCTTC. Supplemented by reference TRBV18 and TRBJ2-1, the full variable domain reads NAGVMQNPRHLVRRRGQEARLRCSPMKGHSHVYWYRQLPEEGLKFMVYLQKENIIDESGMPKERFSAEFPKEGPSILRIQQVVRGDSAAYFCASSPRTGINEQFFGPGTRLTVL.

The V and J genes are TRBV6-4 and TRBJ1-2; D is unclear. CDR3 size: 14 residues. Trimming took off 0 bases at V and 7 bases at J, with 12 bases between the two ends. Germline V CDR1 and CDR2: MRHNA, SNTAGT. The CDR3: CASSDSVGGSGYTF. The CDR3 coding sequence is TGTGCCAGCAGTGACTCGGTCGGCGGCAGTGGCTACACCTTC.

This clone is a singleton in its sample. This rearrangement joins TRBV27 to TRBJ2-2; 10 positions agree with TRBD2. Germline CDR1 and CDR2: MNHEY and SMNVEV (reference sequence). This CDR3 region has 16 residues. Losses at the gene ends were 3 bases for V and 1 base for J; bases not matched to a gene: 2. The CDR3 reads CASSFIAGGNTGELFF. The CDR3 nucleotides are TGTGCCAGCAGTTTCATAGCGGGAGGGAACACCGGGGAGCTGTTTTTT.

The V call is TRBV25-1, the J call TRBJ1-1; TRBD1 is a possible D gene (6 bases). The ends were cut back, 4 bases at V and 5 bases at J, with 11 bases in the middle. CDR3 length: 13 amino acids. The V gene's germline CDR1 is MGHDK and CDR2 SYGVNS. The CDR3: CASSGGGWTEAFF. In nucleotides, the CDR3 is TGTGCCAGCAGTGGAGGGGGATGGACTGAAGCTTTCTTT.

The chain is built from TRBV29-1 and TRBJ2-3; D is unclear. The CDR3 has 10 amino acids. Between the trimmed V and J ends, which lost 4 bases and 5 bases, there was a span of 4 bases. Germline-derived CDR1 and CDR2 are SQVTM and ANQGSEA. Written as DNA, the CDR3 is TGCAGCGTTGGACAAGATACGCAGTATTTT. Protein product: CSVGQDTQYF.

This clone was seen just once. Since a much larger clone is just one base distant, this may be a read error. The rearrangement links TRBV2 to TRBJ2-5; unclear D gene. The end of the DNA is better explained by TRBJ2-7, so the J call may be wrong. This CDR3 contains 11 residues. Looked up from germline, CDR1 is SNHLY and CDR2 is FYNNEI. Written as DNA, the CDR3 is TGTGCCAGCAGTGAAATCTACGAGCAGTACTTC. Translated, it gives CASSEIYEQYF.

The V and J genes are TRBV5-1 and TRBJ1-3; TRBD1 matches 7 bases. The CDR3 is 16 amino acids. The junction had 4 bases not matched to a gene; V was cut back by 1 base and J by 0 bases. CDR1 SGHRS and CDR2 YFSETQ come from the germline V gene. CDR3 sequence reads: CASSLLWTGSGNTIYF. CDR3 sequence (DNA): TGCGCCAGCAGCTTGCTTTGGACAGGCTCTGGAAACACCATATATTTT.

The chain joins TRBV27 to TRBJ2-7, with unresolved D. Trimming took 6 bases from V and 0 from J, leaving 15 bases between them. From germline, CDR1 is MNHEY and CDR2 SMNVEV (reference sequence). This CDR3 is built from 15 residues. The CDR3 loop is CASSLGPLDSYEQYF. The CDR3 DNA reads TGTGCCAGCAGCCTTGGGCCCCTTGACTCCTACGAGCAGTACTTC.

The gene calls are TRBV9 and TRBJ1-1; tentatively, D is TRBD1 (6 bases). V lost 3 bases, J lost 5 bases, and 8 bases lay in between. Germline V gene data show CDR1 as SGDLS and CDR2 as YYNGEE. The length of the CDR3 is 12 residues. This chain's CDR3 is CASSGGTTEAFF. The CDR3 DNA follows: TGTGCCAGCAGCGGAGGGACAACTGAAGCTTTCTTT.

The rearrangement links TRBV4-3 to TRBJ2-2, with a possible D match to TRBD2 (5 bases). Per germline, CDR1 LGHNA and CDR2 YSLEER. The V end was cut by 0 bases, the J end by 3 bases, with 17 bases between. This CDR3 contains 18 residues. CDR3 nucleotides: TGCGCCAGCAGCCAAGATGTCCCGGGATCCGCTTACACCGGGGAGCTGTTTTTT. It is translated as CASSQDVPGSAYTGELFF.

The rearrangement links TRBV5-1 to TRBJ2-7; 9 bases are a match to TRBD2. The CDR3 spans 16 residues. V gave up 4 bases and J gave up 1 base; unmatched junction bases: 9. Germline-derived CDR1 and CDR2 are SGHRS and YFSETQ. The CDR3 region is CASSATGTSSSYEQYF. DNA for the CDR3: TGCGCCAGCAGCGCTACGGGGACTAGCTCTTCCTACGAGCAGTACTTC.

This clone turned up a few times. The chain joins TRBV28 to TRBJ2-2; D possibly corresponds to TRBD2 (6 bases). From germline, CDR1 is MDHEN and CDR2 SYDVKM. Trimming took off 3 bases at V and 3 bases at J, with 11 bases between the two ends. The CDR3 consists of 15 residues. The CDR3 loop is CASSLREEDTGELFF. Written as DNA, the CDR3 is TGTGCCAGCAGTTTGCGGGAAGAGGACACCGGGGAGCTGTTTTTT.

This chain joins TRBV4-1 and TRBJ2-5; 7 bases are a match to TRBD2. Per germline, CDR1 MGHRA and CDR2 YSYEKL. V gave up 2 bases and J gave up 5 bases; unmatched junction bases: 5. This CDR3 is built from 14 residues. The DNA for the CDR3 is TGCGCCAGCAGCCAACCGGGAGGTGCGGAGACCCAGTACTTC. It encodes CASSQPGGAETQYF.

The chain joins TRBV25-1 to TRBJ2-3; 7 bases are shared with TRBD2. Germline lookup yields CDR1 MGHDK and CDR2 SYGVNS. V lost 8 bases, J lost 1 base, and 6 bases stayed unmatched. This CDR3 has 14 amino acids. The CDR3 bases are TGTGCCAGCTCTCTAGCGGTAGGCACAGATACGCAGTATTTT. It encodes CASSLAVGTDTQYF.

The chain employs TRBV2 and TRBJ1-1; D is unclear. The CDR3 runs 8 residues. V gave up 8 bases and J gave up 7 bases, with 2 bases separating them. Germline CDR1 is SNHLY and CDR2 is FYNNEI. CDR3 loop: CASYEAFF. The CDR3 DNA reads as TGTGCCAGCTATGAAGCTTTCTTT.

The sample holds a few counts of this clone. The chain carries TRBV4-3 and TRBJ1-2, with D perhaps TRBD1 (6 bases). Trimming removed 6 bases from V and 6 bases from J, with 17 bases in between. This CDR3 contains 14 residues. CDR1 LGHNA and CDR2 YSLEER come from the germline V gene. This CDR3 reads CASSPGHLGDGYTF. The CDR3 bases are TGCGCCAGCAGTCCGGGACACCTCGGGGATGGCTACACCTTC.

Comment on this clone: Other nucleotide sequences from this sample produce the same CDR3. CDR3 loop: CASRSKNTEAFF. For the CDR3, the DNA is TGTGCCAGCAGATCTAAAAACACTGAAGCTTTCTTT. V and J are TRBV6-6 and TRBJ1-1; the D is unclear. V lost 6 bases and J 2 bases, leaving 7 bases between the germline ends. The CDR3 runs to 12 residues. Germline values: CDR1 MNHNY, CDR2 SVGAGI (reference sequence).

The chain recombines TRBV7-3 with TRBJ2-1; 15 bases map to TRBD2. The V gene end was trimmed by 5 bases and the J gene end by 9 bases; junction bases not matched to a gene: 5. The CDR3 covers 15 residues. The germline V gene encodes CDR1 SGHTA and CDR2 FQGTGA. The CDR3 here is CASSRTSGRAGEQFF. CDR3 sequence (DNA): TGTGCCAGCAGCAGGACTAGCGGGAGGGCGGGTGAGCAGTTCTTC.

In the case of this clone: The identical CDR3 is also encoded by other nucleotide sequences in the sample. V gene TRBV5-1 combines with J gene TRBJ1-5; 7 positions match TRBD1. Per the germline V gene, CDR1 is SGHRS and CDR2 is YFSETQ. J was trimmed by 6 bases and V by 0 bases; bases with no gene match: 3. The CDR3 runs 14 residues. The CDR3 DNA reads TGCGCCAGCAGCTTGGACAGGGGTAGTCAGCCCCAGCATTTT. This gives the protein CASSLDRGSQPQHF.

The chain joins TRBV2 to TRBJ1-5; no clear D gene. The ends were cut back, 8 bases at V and 3 bases at J, with 8 bases in the middle. The CDR3 length is 12 residues. Germline-derived CDR1 and CDR2 are SNHLY and FYNNEI. The CDR3 sequence: CASGLHNQPQHF. CDR3 DNA: TGTGCCAGCGGACTACACAATCAGCCCCAGCATTTT.

The chain couples TRBV5-1 to TRBJ2-7; 8 nucleotides agree with TRBD2. This CDR3 contains 15 residues. CDR1 SGHRS and CDR2 YFSETQ come from the germline V gene. The J segment lost 1 base and the V segment lost 4 bases, leaving 7 bases of the junction unmatched. The CDR3 here is CASSVSGTRSYEQYF. In DNA form, the CDR3 reads TGCGCCAGCAGCGTTAGCGGGACCCGATCCTACGAGCAGTACTTC.

This sequence joins TRBV7-2 and TRBJ2-7; 7 nucleotides line up with TRBD2. Germline V gives CDR1 SGHTA, CDR2 FQGNSA. The CDR3 is made up of 16 amino acids. Trimming removed 3 bases from V and 4 bases from J; junction bases left unmatched: 12. The CDR3, as DNA: TGTGCCAGCAGCTTGCAAGGAGCGGGAAACAGTTACGAGCAGTACTTC. Its translation: CASSLQGAGNSYEQYF. The entire variable domain, with the rest obtained from reference TRBV7-2 and TRBJ2-7, is as follows: GAGVSQSPSNKVTEKGKDVELRCDPISGHTALYWYRQSLGQGLEFLIYFQGNSAPDKSGLPSDRFSAERTGGSVSTLTIQRTQQEDSAVYLCASSLQGAGNSYEQYFGPGTRLTVT.